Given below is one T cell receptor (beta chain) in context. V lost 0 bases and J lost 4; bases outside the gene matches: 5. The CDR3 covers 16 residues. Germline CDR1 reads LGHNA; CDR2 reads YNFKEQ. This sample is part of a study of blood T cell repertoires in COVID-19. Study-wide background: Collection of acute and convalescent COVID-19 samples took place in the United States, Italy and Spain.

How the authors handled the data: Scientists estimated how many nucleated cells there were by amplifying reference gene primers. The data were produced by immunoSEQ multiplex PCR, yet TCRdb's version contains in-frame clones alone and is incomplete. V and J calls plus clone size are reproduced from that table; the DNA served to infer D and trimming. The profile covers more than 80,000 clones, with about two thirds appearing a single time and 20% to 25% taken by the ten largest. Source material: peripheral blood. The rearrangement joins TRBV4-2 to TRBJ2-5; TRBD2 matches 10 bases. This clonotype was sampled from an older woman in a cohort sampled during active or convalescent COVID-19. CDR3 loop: CASSQEFLAGAETQYF. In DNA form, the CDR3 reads TGTGCCAGCAGCCAAGAGTTCCTAGCGGGGGCAGAGACCCAGTACTTC.